Presented here are 16 T cell receptor beta chains from one specimen sequenced in a study of blood T cell repertoires in COVID-19. Using immunoSEQ multiplex PCR, the repertoire was profiled, and TCRdb retains in-frame clones only, with some absent. The table has roughly 90,000 clones, under 85% seen once. Sequences were obtained from peripheral blood. Receptors originate from a woman in her 70s with acute or convalescent COVID-19.

The J gene is TRBJ2-5, the V gene TRBV5-1; TRBD2 matches 10 bases. This CDR3 has 15 residues. Germline loops: CDR1 SGHRS, CDR2 YFSETQ. V lost 2 bases, J lost 5 bases, and 6 bases stayed unmatched. The CDR3 DNA reads as TGCGCCAGCAGCTTAACTAGCGGGGATGGTGAGACCCAGTACTTC. Its translation is CASSLTSGDGETQYF.

The chain employs TRBV27 and TRBJ1-2; maybe TRBD1 (6 bases). Germline assignment: CDR1 MNHEY and CDR2 SMNVEV (reference sequence). V shed 4 bases and J shed 3 bases, with 9 bases lying between them. The CDR3 loop spans 13 amino acids. The DNA for the CDR3 is TGTGCCAGCAGTTCCTCAGGGGACTATGGCTACACCTTC. Amino acid sequence: CASSSSGDYGYTF.

This clone was seen just once. The rearrangement uses TRBV2 and TRBJ2-7, with D maybe TRBD1 (6 bases). The CDR3 loop spans 18 amino acids. Germline V gene sequence: CDR1 SNHLY, CDR2 FYNNEI. V was clipped by 7 bases and J by 2 bases, with 27 bases between them. The CDR3 loop is CASTPRDTRWNNAYEQYF. The CDR3 nucleotides are TGTGCCAGCACCCCCCGGGACACAAGGTGGAATAATGCCTACGAGCAGTACTTC.

The chain carries TRBV14 and TRBJ2-3; D possibly corresponds to TRBD1 (5 bases). Germline CDR1 SGHDN, CDR2 FVKESK. Trimming shortened V by 0 bases and J by 4 bases, and 20 bases separated the two germline ends. The CDR3 has 18 residues. The CDR3 loop is CASSQEFVSGSVADTQYF. The CDR3 DNA sequence: TGTGCCAGCAGCCAAGAGTTTGTTTCAGGGTCCGTGGCAGATACGCAGTATTTT.

The table lists this clone with a count of one. This chain links TRBV2 with TRBJ1-5; D is uncertain. The CDR3 is 13 amino acids. V lost 8 bases and J 7 bases, leaving 15 bases between the germline ends. Per germline, CDR1 SNHLY and CDR2 FYNNEI. CDR3 sequence reads: CASREFRGQPQHF. For the CDR3, the DNA is TGTGCCAGCCGCGAATTTCGGGGACAGCCCCAGCATTTT.

V is TRBV5-1 and J is TRBJ2-1, with TRBD2 matching over 10 bases. This CDR3 is built from 15 residues. V dropped 2 bases and J dropped 8; count of bases not matched to a gene: 7. CDR1 and CDR2 (germline): SGHRS, YFSETQ. Here the CDR3 reads CASSLAGGPIDEQFF. CDR3 nucleotide sequence: TGCGCCAGCAGCTTAGCGGGGGGGCCAATTGATGAGCAGTTCTTC.

This chain uses TRBV19 with TRBJ1-4; 8 nucleotides align to TRBD1. The CDR3 sequence is 15 residues long. J lost 7 bases, V lost 5 bases, and 9 bases had no gene match. CDR1 LNHDA and CDR2 SQIVND come from the germline V gene (reference sequence). CDR3 DNA: TGTGCCAGTAGTCCCTGGACAGGGTTCGGTGAAAAACTGTTTTTT. This translates into CASSPWTGFGEKLFF.

The J gene is TRBJ1-6, the V gene TRBV7-6, with TRBD1 as a possible D gene (5 bases). Trimming cost V 2 bases and J 6 bases, with 11 bases left between them. The CDR3 contains 15 residues. Germline V gene sequence: CDR1 SGHVS, CDR2 FNYEAQ. The CDR3 protein is CASSLQGHFNSPLHF. The CDR3 coding sequence is TGTGCCAGCAGCTTACAAGGACATTTTAATTCACCCCTCCACTTT.

The genes are TRBV5-5 and TRBJ2-1; TRBD1 aligns across 7 bases. Germline CDR1 reads SGHKS; CDR2 reads YYEKEE (reference sequence). The V and J ends lost 2 bases and 5 bases, in that order; junction bases with no gene match: 13. The CDR3 runs to 17 residues. The CDR3 loop reads CASSLLGTAARDNEQFF. The CDR3 DNA reads TGTGCCAGCAGCTTACTAGGGACAGCCGCCAGAGACAATGAGCAGTTCTTC.

This clone came up a few times. The rearrangement joins TRBV3-1 (or the pseudogene TRBV3-2) to TRBJ1-5; no clear D. V was clipped by 2 bases and J by 11 bases, with 13 bases between them. CDR1 and CDR2 from the germline V gene are LGHDT and YNNKEL (reference sequence). The CDR3 sequence is 13 residues long. The CDR3: CASSQSGFSAQHF. Here the CDR3 DNA reads TGTGCCAGCAGCCAAAGCGGTTTCTCGGCCCAGCATTTT.

V and J are TRBV3-1 (or the pseudogene TRBV3-2) and TRBJ2-1; D may be TRBD1 (7 bases). Germline values: CDR1 LGHDT, CDR2 YNNKEL (reference sequence). V was cut by 0 bases and J by 12 bases, with 12 bases left in between. This CDR3 region has 13 residues. The CDR3 sequence is CASSQDRQGGQFF. CDR3 DNA: TGTGCCAGCAGCCAAGATCGGCAGGGGGGGCAGTTCTTC.

This CDR3 reads CASSFWSGRDSPLHF. The CDR3 nucleotides are TGTGCCAGCAGTTTCTGGTCCGGGCGGGATTCACCCCTCCACTTT. The V and J genes are TRBV28 and TRBJ1-6, with no clear D. CDR3 length: 15 residues. The germline gives CDR1 MDHEN, CDR2 SYDVKM. The V end was cut by 3 bases, the J end by 8 bases, with 14 bases between.

The chain employs TRBV27 and TRBJ1-1; no clear D. The CDR3 has 13 residues. Trimming took off 6 bases at V and 3 bases at J, with 11 bases between the two ends. The germline gives CDR1 MNHEY, CDR2 SMNVEV (reference sequence). The CDR3 spells CASRTQVYTEAFF. CDR3 in DNA: TGTGCCAGCAGAACTCAGGTTTACACTGAAGCTTTCTTT.

The gene calls are TRBV20-1 and TRBJ1-4, with D hard to call. Germline V gene lookup returns CDR1 DFQATT and CDR2 SNEGSKA (reference sequence). The CDR3 loop spans 11 amino acids. V lost 3 bases and J 8 bases, leaving 7 bases between the germline ends. The CDR3, as DNA: TGCAGTGCTAGTCACGCGGAAAAACTGTTTTTT. Translated: CSASHAEKLFF.

This sequence joins TRBV7-6 and TRBJ1-2; 9 nucleotides line up with TRBD1. The length of the CDR3 is 18 residues. The V and J ends lost 3 bases and 1 base, in that order; junction bases with no gene match: 12. Germline V gene lookup returns CDR1 SGHVS and CDR2 FNYEAQ. The DNA of the CDR3 is TGTGCCAGCAGCTTGCACCGCCCGGGACAGGGTTATAACTATGGCTACACCTTC. This codes for CASSLHRPGQGYNYGYTF.

The chain uses TRBV19 and TRBJ2-1, with TRBD1 identical over 9 bases. The CDR3 is 14 residues long. Unmatched junction bases numbered 6, after V lost 7 bases and J lost 5 bases. From germline, CDR1 is LNHDA and CDR2 SQIVND (reference sequence). The CDR3 protein is CASTTRDRDNEQFF. DNA of the CDR3: TGTGCCAGTACCACCCGGGACAGGGACAATGAGCAGTTCTTC.